This T cell receptor (beta chain) was sequenced in a study of CD8 T cells in ankylosing spondylitis. This CDR3 region has 12 residues. The J segment lost 1 base and the V segment lost 6 bases, leaving 3 bases of the junction unmatched. Germline CDR1 is DFQATT and CDR2 is SNEGSKA (reference sequence). This clonotype was observed many times. The antigen is undetermined. A single record per CDR3 protein comes from TCRdb applying MiXCR to the 5' RACE reads. The sample holds roughly 120,000 distinct CDR3 sequences, roughly 6.6% seen once. General study points: Ankylosing spondylitis blood appeared to be characterized by a TCR beta motif of several highly homologous variants.

The source material was blood, either unsorted or a sorted T cell fraction (not recorded which). The chain employs TRBV20-1 and TRBJ2-7; TRBD1 agrees at 7 bases. This clonotype was obtained from a male donor with ankylosing spondylitis or in good health (not recorded which). In nucleotides, the CDR3 is TGCAGTGCAAAGGACAGGTCCTACGAGCAGTACTTC. As protein: CSAKDRSYEQYF.